What follows are 22 T cell receptor beta chains derived from one specimen sequenced in a study of cytomegalovirus exposure and HLA in healthy donors. Assay used: immunoSEQ multiplex PCR; TCRdb lists only in-frame clones, some missing. The sample gives about 130,000 clones, 80% to 90% of which show up once; roughly 9.3% is in the top ten. The sample consisted of PBMCs. Receptors were obtained from a woman under 30 in good health and CMV-seropositive.

J is TRBJ1-1 and V is TRBV6-5; 7 bases agree with TRBD1. Germline CDR1 MNHEY, CDR2 SVGAGI. V lost 7 bases and J lost 8; bases outside the gene matches: 10. The CDR3 has 13 amino acids. CDR3 in amino acids: CASTPYEQGEAFF. As DNA, the CDR3 is TGTGCCAGCACCCCTTACGAACAGGGGGAAGCTTTCTTT.

This chain joins TRBV4-3 and TRBJ2-3, with TRBD2 identical over 15 bases. This CDR3 contains 19 residues. Germline V gene sequence: CDR1 LGHNA, CDR2 YSLEER. Trimming at V came to 0 bases and at J to 5 bases, leaving 9 bases not matched to a gene. CDR3 nucleotide sequence: TGCGCCAGCAGCCAAGAATTAAGGACTAGCGGGGGGGCTAAAGATACGCAGTATTTT. Amino acids: CASSQELRTSGGAKDTQYF.

CDR3 bases: TGTGCCAGCAGTTTAATCGGAGGAGAGACCCAGTACTTC. Its translation: CASSLIGGETQYF. V is TRBV27 and J is TRBJ2-5, with a tentative D call TRBD2 (5 bases). Germline CDR1 is MNHEY and CDR2 is SMNVEV (reference sequence). V was trimmed by 2 bases and J by 4 bases, leaving 8 bases between them. The CDR3 sequence is 13 residues long.

This sequence joins TRBV2 and TRBJ1-4, with D possibly TRBD1 on 5 matching bases. The V gene's germline CDR1 is SNHLY and CDR2 FYNNEI. V was cut by 5 bases and J by 3 bases, with 10 bases left in between. This CDR3 contains 14 residues. The CDR3 loop is CASSLGVANEKLFF. The CDR3, as DNA: TGTGCCAGCAGTCTAGGGGTAGCTAATGAAAAACTGTTTTTT.

V and J are TRBV5-1 and TRBJ1-4; D remains unclear. This CDR3 region has 14 residues. Germline loops: CDR1 SGHRS, CDR2 YFSETQ. Trimming took 0 bases from V and 4 from J, leaving 7 bases between them. CDR3 sequence (DNA): TGCGCCAGCAGCTTGGACACCAATAATGAAAAACTGTTTTTT. It encodes CASSLDTNNEKLFF.

This clone was seen a single time. The J gene is TRBJ1-5, the V gene TRBV7-2; no reliable D call. The CDR3 contains 16 residues. The V gene lost 3 bases and the J gene lost 5 bases, with 17 bases spanning the gap. CDR1 and CDR2 from the germline V gene are SGHTA and FQGNSA. The CDR3 protein is CASSFSGTRVDQPQHF. CDR3 DNA sequence: TGTGCCAGCAGCTTCTCTGGTACTAGGGTTGATCAGCCCCAGCATTTT.

The V and J genes are TRBV5-1 and TRBJ2-4; 7 bases fit TRBD1. V shed 0 bases, J shed 0 bases, and the junction held 3 bases outside the gene matches. The CDR3 has 16 residues. Germline V gene sequence: CDR1 SGHRS, CDR2 YFSETQ. For the CDR3, the DNA is TGCGCCAGCAGCTTGGGGGACAGCGTAGCCAAAAACATTCAGTACTTC. It encodes CASSLGDSVAKNIQYF.

The chain couples TRBV10-3 to TRBJ1-2; D gene uncertain. Trimming removed 0 bases at V and 3 bases at J, with 14 bases between. This CDR3 has 16 amino acids. Germline V gene sequence: CDR1 ENHRY, CDR2 SYGVKD. The CDR3 spells CAISESLTGSDYGYTF. The CDR3 nucleotides are TGTGCCATCAGTGAGTCGTTAACGGGGAGTGACTATGGCTACACCTTC.

This chain links TRBV5-4 with TRBJ2-3; possible D gene TRBD2, 7 bases. Per the germline V gene, CDR1 is SGHNT and CDR2 is YYREEE (reference sequence). V was cut by 4 bases and J by 1 base, with 19 bases left in between. The CDR3 length is 17 residues. The chain's CDR3 is CASSRQGRGLGTDTQYF. CDR3 in DNA: TGTGCCAGCAGCCGTCAGGGGCGGGGGCTCGGCACAGATACGCAGTATTTT.

The rearrangement joins TRBV5-4 to TRBJ1-1, with D maybe TRBD1 (6 bases). V lost 6 bases and J lost 3, with 18 bases in between. The germline CDR1 and CDR2 sequences are SGHNT and YYREEE (reference sequence). The CDR3 has 15 amino acids. The CDR3 loop is CASTTSSGAHTEAFF. The CDR3 coding sequence is TGTGCCAGCACCACCAGTTCAGGGGCACACACTGAAGCTTTCTTT.

The chain employs TRBV29-1 and TRBJ1-1; 9 bases map to TRBD1. The trim removed 4 bases at V and 6 bases at J, leaving 6 bases unmatched. In germline, CDR1 is SQVTM, CDR2 ANQGSEA. This CDR3 contains 13 residues. CDR3 region: CSVATGGVAEAFF. DNA for the CDR3: TGCAGCGTTGCGACAGGGGGGGTGGCTGAAGCTTTCTTT.

V usage is TRBV30 and J usage is TRBJ2-2; D is perhaps TRBD1 (5 bases). Germline V lookup: CDR1 GTSNPN, CDR2 SVGIG (reference sequence). V was trimmed by 4 bases and J by 7 bases, leaving 7 bases between them. The CDR3 is made up of 11 amino acids. The CDR3 reads CAWNRGGELFF. The CDR3, as DNA: TGTGCCTGGAATAGGGGCGGGGAGCTGTTTTTT.

The chain couples TRBV18 to TRBJ2-7; the D gene is possibly TRBD2 (5 bases). The V gene lost 2 bases and the J gene lost 4 bases, with 9 bases spanning the gap. The V gene's germline CDR1 is KGHSH and CDR2 LQKENI. This CDR3 spans 13 amino acids. Written as DNA, the CDR3 is TGTGCCAGCTCACCAAGCGGTAGTTACGAGCAGTACTTC. Its translation is CASSPSGSYEQYF.

The chain links TRBV28 to TRBJ1-2; D uncertain. CDR3 length: 13 amino acids. Germline CDR1 MDHEN, CDR2 SYDVKM. Trimming removed 7 bases at V and 5 bases at J, with 14 bases between. The CDR3 loop is CASNSLFPYGYTF. CDR3 coding DNA: TGTGCCAGCAATTCACTTTTTCCTTATGGCTACACCTTC.

The V and J genes are TRBV7-9 and TRBJ1-2; D call uncertain. V dropped 1 base and J dropped 4 bases, with 13 bases sitting between them. CDR1 is SEHNR, CDR2 FQNEAQ, per germline (reference sequence). The CDR3 loop spans 15 amino acids. This chain's CDR3 is CASSLVSRGSYGYTF. CDR3 DNA sequence: TGTGCCAGCAGCTTAGTAAGCCGGGGATCCTATGGCTACACCTTC.

This clone appeared a few times. This chain connects TRBV7-2 to TRBJ1-6, with D tentatively TRBD1 (5 bases). Trimming cost V 5 bases and J 8 bases, with 7 bases left between them. CDR3 length equals 12 residues. CDR1 SGHTA and CDR2 FQGNSA come from the germline V gene. The CDR3, as DNA: TGTGCCAGCAGCGGACAACATTCACCCCTCCACTTT. Amino acid sequence: CASSGQHSPLHF.

This chain uses TRBV30 with TRBJ1-5; possible D gene TRBD1, 5 bases. CDR1 is GTSNPN and CDR2 is SVGIG in the germline V gene (reference sequence). This CDR3 spans 14 amino acids. Trimming stripped 1 base from V and 6 bases from J, with 13 bases between. The CDR3 region is CAWSAQGIVQPQHF. CDR3 nucleotides: TGTGCCTGGAGTGCCCAGGGAATTGTTCAGCCCCAGCATTTT.

The chain links TRBV19 to TRBJ2-6; 7 bases match TRBD1. The CDR3 has 17 residues. From germline, CDR1 is LNHDA and CDR2 SQIVND (reference sequence). J was trimmed by 1 base and V by 6 bases; bases with no gene match: 9. CDR3 sequence reads: CASSPTGLGSGANVLTF. CDR3 nucleotide sequence: TGTGCCAGTAGCCCGACAGGGCTCGGGTCTGGGGCCAACGTCCTGACTTTC. The full variable domain, its missing parts supplied by reference TRBV19 and TRBJ2-6, is DGGITQSPKYLFRKEGQNVTLSCEQNLNHDAMYWYRQDPGQGLRLIYYSQIVNDFQKGDIAEGYSVSREKKESFPLTVTSAQKNPTAFYLCASSPTGLGSGANVLTFGAGSRLTVL.

This clone was counted between two and nine times. This chain joins TRBV7-3 and TRBJ2-1; no firm D call. Germline V gene lookup returns CDR1 SGHTA and CDR2 FQGTGA. This CDR3 contains 11 residues. The germline V and J ends were trimmed by 5 bases and 12 bases, with 11 bases remaining between them. The CDR3 nucleotides are TGTGCCAGCAGCCTCCTAGGTGGGCAGTTCTTC. Translation gives CASSLLGGQFF.

The J gene is TRBJ1-1, the V gene TRBV28; perhaps TRBD1 as D (5 bases). V lost 1 base to trimming and J lost 1 base, with 10 bases between them. Germline lookup yields CDR1 MDHEN and CDR2 SYDVKM. This CDR3 region has 15 residues. Here the CDR3 DNA reads TGTGCCAGCAGTTTATCTCGAAGGGGGAACACTGAAGCTTTCTTT. Amino acids: CASSLSRRGNTEAFF. The whole variable domain, filled in from reference TRBV28 and TRBJ1-1, reads DVKVTQSSRYLVKRTGEKVFLECVQDMDHENMFWYRQDPGLGLRLIYFSYDVKMKEKGDIPEGYSVSREKKERFSLILESASTNQTSMYLCASSLSRRGNTEAFFGQGTRLTVV.

The chain uses TRBV4-1 and TRBJ2-7; tentatively, D is TRBD2 (5 bases). Germline loops: CDR1 MGHRA, CDR2 YSYEKL. The ends were cut back, 1 base at V and 1 base at J, with 20 bases in the middle. The CDR3 runs to 18 residues. The CDR3 is CASSQVVNSGWESYEQYF. The CDR3 coding sequence is TGCGCCAGCAGCCAAGTCGTCAACAGCGGATGGGAATCCTACGAGCAGTACTTC.

V and J are TRBV5-1 and TRBJ2-3, with 10 bases fitting TRBD2. This CDR3 spans 17 amino acids. The trim removed 0 bases at V and 3 bases at J, leaving 7 bases unmatched. The V gene's germline CDR1 is SGHRS and CDR2 YFSETQ. CDR3 sequence: CASSLEKPGLATDTQYF. The DNA of the CDR3 is TGCGCCAGCAGCTTGGAAAAACCGGGACTAGCGACAGATACGCAGTATTTT.